The 23 T cell receptor beta chains below all came from one sample that was sequenced in a study of Ad26.COV2.S vaccination and SARS-CoV-2 variants. Assay: immunoSEQ multiplex PCR; the TCRdb copy retains only in-frame clones and omits some. The top ten hold under 3% of the sample, which has 250,000 or so clones, about 83% seen once. Stated treatment: some 20 received Ad26.COV2.S at low or high dose, single or two shots; about 5 received placebo; per-sample allocation not given. Day 63 after the first vaccine or placebo injection was the time point for sampling. Sample: peripheral blood, taken in a trial of Ad26.COV2.S vaccine versus placebo. The receptors were sampled from a person aged 18-60 years who received the Ad26.COV2.S COVID-19 vaccine or a placebo.

A few counts support this clone. This CDR3 reads CASSGQPNEKLFF. CDR3 bases: TGTGCCAGCAGCGGACAGCCTAATGAAAAACTGTTTTTT. The chain recombines TRBV5-6 with TRBJ1-4; D is perhaps TRBD1 (6 bases). Germline lookup yields CDR1 SGHDT and CDR2 YYEEEE. Trimming took off 4 bases at V and 3 bases at J, with 7 bases between the two ends. The CDR3 totals 13 residues.

This rearrangement joins TRBV10-1 to TRBJ2-1, with 13 bases identical to TRBD2. The junction had 12 bases not matched to a gene; V was cut back by 0 bases and J by 7 bases. Germline CDR1 reads WNHNN; CDR2 reads SYGVQD (reference sequence). The CDR3 extends over 19 amino acids. CDR3 DNA sequence: TGCGCCAGCAGTGAGTCGAAGGGACTAGCGGGAACGTCTGGAAATGAGCAGTTCTTC. Its translation: CASSESKGLAGTSGNEQFF.

V and J are TRBV7-9 and TRBJ2-5; no reliable D call. This CDR3 is 15 amino acids long. The V gene lost 5 bases and the J gene lost 5 bases, with 18 bases spanning the gap. CDR1 is SEHNR, CDR2 FQNEAQ, per germline (reference sequence). The CDR3: CASSPALVGWETQYF. CDR3 bases: TGTGCCAGCAGCCCAGCCTTAGTGGGATGGGAGACCCAGTACTTC.

The V call is TRBV30, the J call TRBJ2-7; D ambiguous. CDR3 length equals 13 residues. In germline, CDR1 is GTSNPN, CDR2 SVGIG (reference sequence). Between the trimmed V and J ends, which lost 2 bases and 2 bases, there was a span of 10 bases. This chain's CDR3 is CAWSQGTAYEQYF. The CDR3 nucleotides are TGTGCCTGGAGTCAAGGAACAGCCTACGAGCAGTACTTC. Full variable domain (outside the CDR3, taken from reference TRBV30 and TRBJ2-7): SQTIHQWPATLVQPVGSPLSLECTVEGTSNPNLYWYRQAAGRGLQLLFYSVGIGQISSEVPQNLSASRPQDRQFILSSKKLLLSDSGFYLCAWSQGTAYEQYFGPGTRLTVT.

This chain links TRBV3-1 (or the pseudogene TRBV3-2) with TRBJ1-6; D gene uncertain. V lost 7 bases, J lost 6 bases, and 7 bases lay in between. Germline loops: CDR1 LGHDT, CDR2 YNNKEL (reference sequence). The CDR3 totals 12 residues. CDR3 sequence: CASTLLNSPLHF. CDR3 DNA sequence: TGTGCCAGCACACTCCTTAATTCACCCCTCCACTTT.

A few counts support this clone. The chain uses TRBV6-5 and TRBJ1-5; weak D call: TRBD1 (5 bases). CDR3 length: 13 residues. V gave up 5 bases and J gave up 9 bases, with 14 bases separating them. From germline, CDR1 is MNHEY and CDR2 SVGAGI. Here the CDR3 reads CASSRDDIRPQHF. As DNA, the CDR3 is TGTGCCAGCAGTCGGGACGATATCAGGCCCCAGCATTTT.

Only one count was recorded for this clone. This chain's CDR3 is CASSSPGTSGGSYEQYF. CDR3 bases: TGTGCCAGCAGCTCTCCCGGGACTAGCGGGGGCTCCTACGAGCAGTACTTC. The chain is built from TRBV7-2 and TRBJ2-7; 14 nucleotides agree with TRBD2. The length of the CDR3 is 17 residues. From germline, CDR1 is SGHTA and CDR2 FQGNSA. V gave up 4 bases and J gave up 0 bases; unmatched junction bases: 5.

The CDR3 sequence: CASSVAQGVNIDTGELFF. The CDR3 nucleotides read TGTGCCAGCAGCGTAGCACAGGGGGTGAATATTGACACCGGGGAGCTGTTTTTT. V and J are TRBV9 and TRBJ2-2; 8 nucleotides match TRBD1. V was pared by 0 bases and J by 3 bases, with 10 bases of the junction left unmatched. The length of the CDR3 is 18 residues. Germline CDR1 SGDLS, CDR2 YYNGEE.

CDR3 nucleotide sequence: TGCGCCAGCAGCCAAGATGGCCTAGCGGGGCGCGAGCAGTACTTC. This sequence encodes CASSQDGLAGREQYF. The chain couples TRBV4-3 to TRBJ2-7, with TRBD2 matching 9 bases. V lost 0 bases to trimming and J lost 6 bases; unmatched junction nucleotides: 6. The CDR3 sequence is 15 residues long. Germline CDR1 and CDR2: LGHNA and YSLEER.

The chain joins TRBV3-1 (or the pseudogene TRBV3-2) to TRBJ1-2; 7 bases map to TRBD1. CDR1 LGHDT and CDR2 YNNKEL come from the germline V gene (reference sequence). CDR3 length: 17 amino acids. The trim removed 1 base at V and 2 bases at J, leaving 10 bases unmatched. CDR3 in DNA: TGTGCCAGCAGCCAAGGGTTAGGGGGCGCAACAAACTATGGCTACACCTTC. Protein: CASSQGLGGATNYGYTF.

This chain connects TRBV4-1 to TRBJ1-2; D is perhaps TRBD1 (6 bases). The CDR3 runs to 15 residues. Trimming removed 1 base from V and 2 bases from J, with 11 bases in between. Germline values: CDR1 MGHRA, CDR2 YSYEKL. CDR3 amino acids: CASSQGTATNYGYTF. CDR3 nucleotides: TGCGCCAGCAGCCAAGGGACAGCGACAAACTATGGCTACACCTTC.

V gene TRBV27 combines with J gene TRBJ1-1; D unclear. This CDR3 contains 11 residues. Germline V gives CDR1 MNHEY, CDR2 SMNVEV (reference sequence). V was trimmed by 2 bases and J by 8 bases, leaving 6 bases between them. The CDR3 bases are TGTGCCAGCAGTTTAAATGGAGAAGCTTTCTTT. It is translated as CASSLNGEAFF.

This clone was counted between two and nine times. The chain has TRBV24-1 and TRBJ1-2; D ambiguous. The CDR3 extends over 12 amino acids. V lost 11 bases and J lost 1, with 10 bases in between. The germline gives CDR1 KGHDR, CDR2 SFDVKD. In nucleotides, the CDR3 is TGTGCCATACCAAACCTTAACTATGGCTACACCTTC. Its protein product is CAIPNLNYGYTF.

The J gene is TRBJ2-1, the V gene TRBV9; 7 bases agree with TRBD2. Germline assignment: CDR1 SGDLS and CDR2 YYNGEE. Germline trimming cut 2 bases from V and 6 bases from J; bases unmatched to any gene: 11. The length of the CDR3 is 16 residues. The CDR3 sequence: CASSVTTGTTFNEQFF. DNA of the CDR3: TGTGCCAGCAGCGTGACGACCGGGACTACATTCAATGAGCAGTTCTTC.

This clone was observed a single time. The V and J genes are TRBV6-6 and TRBJ2-5; the D is unclear. V was pared by 6 bases and J by 6 bases, with 20 bases between. The CDR3 has 15 residues. Germline V gene sequence: CDR1 MNHNY, CDR2 SVGAGI (reference sequence). Written as DNA, the CDR3 is TGTGCCAGCAGACCACTTGAAGAGCGACTCCAGACCCAGTACTTC. Its protein product is CASRPLEERLQTQYF.

The genes are TRBV5-4 and TRBJ1-4; TRBD1 aligns across 7 bases. The CDR3 is made up of 16 amino acids. Germline CDR1 and CDR2: SGHNT and YYREEE (reference sequence). After removal of 1 base from V and 0 bases from J, the junction contained 3 bases not matched to a gene. Here the CDR3 reads CASSLKGGSTNEKLFF. CDR3 DNA: TGTGCCAGCAGCTTGAAAGGGGGCTCAACTAATGAAAAACTGTTTTTT.

The V call is TRBV24-1, the J call TRBJ2-3; maybe TRBD2 (5 bases). This CDR3 is built from 11 residues. Looked up from germline, CDR1 is KGHDR and CDR2 is SFDVKD. The V end lost 4 bases, the J end lost 12 bases, and 10 bases lay between the germline ends. The CDR3 is CATSDQRYQYF. The DNA of the CDR3 is TGTGCCACCAGTGACCAGCGGTACCAGTATTTT.

The chain employs TRBV19 and TRBJ1-5; no firm D call. CDR3 size: 13 residues. From germline, CDR1 is LNHDA and CDR2 SQIVND (reference sequence). Trimming took off 8 bases at V and 3 bases at J, with 11 bases between the two ends. The CDR3 sequence: CASDPSYNQPQHF. The DNA for the CDR3 is TGTGCCAGTGACCCAAGCTACAATCAGCCCCAGCATTTT.

The J gene is TRBJ2-7, the V gene TRBV18; 8 bases match TRBD1. Trimming took 0 bases from V and 4 from J; bases not matched to a gene: 5. The germline V gene encodes CDR1 KGHSH and CDR2 LQKENI. The CDR3 has 15 amino acids. CDR3 bases: TGTGCCAGCTCACCACCACAACAGGGGGTGTACGAGCAGTACTTC. Protein product: CASSPPQQGVYEQYF.

V gene TRBV19 combines with J gene TRBJ2-6; the match to TRBD1 covers 8 bases. This CDR3 comprises 17 residues. V shed 7 bases and J 3 bases; nucleotides not matched to a gene: 11. Per germline, CDR1 LNHDA and CDR2 SQIVND (reference sequence). The CDR3 sequence: CASTLQQGVVGANVLTF. The CDR3, as DNA: TGTGCCAGTACCCTGCAACAGGGGGTAGTTGGGGCCAACGTCCTGACTTTC.

The V gene is TRBV29-1, the J gene TRBJ1-1; possible D gene TRBD1, 5 bases. CDR1 is SQVTM, CDR2 ANQGSEA, per germline. The CDR3 covers 13 residues. The ends were cut back, 6 bases at V and 3 bases at J, with 14 bases in the middle. The chain's CDR3 is CSVSTVIDTEAFF. CDR3 in DNA: TGCAGCGTATCGACAGTGATTGACACTGAAGCTTTCTTT.

The chain couples TRBV15 to TRBJ1-4, with D perhaps matching TRBD1 (6 bases). Trimming cost V 3 bases and J 8 bases, with 16 bases left between them. The CDR3 extends over 15 amino acids. The germline CDR1 and CDR2 sequences are LNHNV and YYDKDF (reference sequence). DNA for the CDR3: TGTGCCACCAGCAGTTTCAGGGGCCGGACGGAAAAACTGTTTTTT. This gives the protein CATSSFRGRTEKLFF.

The chain combines TRBV10-3 with TRBJ1-1, with D possibly TRBD1 on 5 matching bases. The CDR3 is made up of 12 amino acids. V lost 6 bases, J lost 5 bases, and 10 bases lay in between. Germline lookup yields CDR1 ENHRY and CDR2 SYGVKD. The CDR3 spells CAIRGTGTEAFF. DNA for the CDR3: TGTGCCATCAGGGGGACGGGAACTGAAGCTTTCTTT.